This T cell receptor (beta chain) was captured in a study of T-cell reconstitution after alpha-beta-depleted transplantation in children. Germline values: CDR1 MNHEY, CDR2 SMNVEV (reference sequence). The CDR3 runs to 15 residues. Trimming cost V 6 bases and J 5 bases, with 17 bases left between them. The table lists this clonotype with a few counts. Unique molecular identifiers were used to barcode this TCRbeta library. TCRdb passed the PCR reads through MiXCR, listing each CDR3 protein once. The data contain 420,000 or so distinct CDR3 sequences, roughly a tenth of them singletons. Sample: PBMCs from the stem cell graft donor, taken from the stem cell graft. The chain couples TRBV27 to TRBJ1-5, with no clear D. This TCR was recovered from a human donor who donated a stem cell graft to a child with acute myeloid leukemia. The CDR3 loop reads CASRPDSAGYQPQHF. The DNA of the CDR3 is TGTGCCAGCAGACCGGACTCGGCGGGATATCAGCCCCAGCATTTT.